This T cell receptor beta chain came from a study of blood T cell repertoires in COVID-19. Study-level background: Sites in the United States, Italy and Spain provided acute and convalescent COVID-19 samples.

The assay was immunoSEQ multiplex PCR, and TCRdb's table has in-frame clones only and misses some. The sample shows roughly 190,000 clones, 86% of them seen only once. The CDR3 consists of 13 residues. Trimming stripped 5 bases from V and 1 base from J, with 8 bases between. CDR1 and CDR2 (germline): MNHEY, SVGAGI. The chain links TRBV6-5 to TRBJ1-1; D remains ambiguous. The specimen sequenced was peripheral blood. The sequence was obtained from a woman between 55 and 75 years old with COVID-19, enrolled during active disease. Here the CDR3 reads CASSRPGNTEAFF. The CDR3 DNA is TGTGCCAGCAGTCGACCAGGGAACACTGAAGCTTTCTTT.